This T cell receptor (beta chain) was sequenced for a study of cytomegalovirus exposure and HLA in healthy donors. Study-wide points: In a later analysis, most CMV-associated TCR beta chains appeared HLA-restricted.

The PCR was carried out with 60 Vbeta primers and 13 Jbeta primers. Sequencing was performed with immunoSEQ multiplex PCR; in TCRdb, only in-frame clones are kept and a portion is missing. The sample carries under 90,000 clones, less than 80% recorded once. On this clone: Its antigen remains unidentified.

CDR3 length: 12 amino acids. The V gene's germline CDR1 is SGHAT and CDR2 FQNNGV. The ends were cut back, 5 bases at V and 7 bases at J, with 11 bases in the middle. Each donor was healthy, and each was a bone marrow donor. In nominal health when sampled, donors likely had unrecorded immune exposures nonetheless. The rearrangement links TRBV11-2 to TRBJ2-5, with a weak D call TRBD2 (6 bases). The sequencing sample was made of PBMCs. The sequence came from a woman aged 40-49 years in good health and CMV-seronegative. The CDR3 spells CASSLTGGTQYF. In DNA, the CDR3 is TGTGCCAGCAGCCTCACCGGGGGGACCCAGTACTTC.